The clone carrying this TCR beta chain was detected once. Per the original methods: From reference gene primer amplification, estimates of nucleated cell counts were derived. The table came from immunoSEQ multiplex PCR; TCRdb's copy has only in-frame clones and leaves some out. V and J calls and clone size follow that table, whereas D and trimming were derived from the DNA. The data hold about 140,000 clones, with roughly 80% observed a single time. This sample was taken from a study of blood T cell repertoires in COVID-19. At the level of the study: Sites across the United States, Italy and Spain contributed samples from acute and convalescent COVID-19. PBMCs, B-cell-depleted T cells, or T cells provided the cDNA or gDNA that made up the material.

The sample consisted of peripheral blood. This clonotype originated in a woman aged 50 to 60 with active or convalescent COVID-19.

CDR3 in DNA: TGCGCCAGCAGTCAATCGGGACAGGGGGATCAGCCCCAGCATTTT. As protein: CASSQSGQGDQPQHF. The chain joins TRBV23-1 to TRBJ1-5; the match to TRBD1 covers 11 bases. TRBV23-1 is an open reading frame, and its role is uncertain. After removal of 0 bases from V and 5 bases from J, the junction contained 0 bases not matched to a gene. This CDR3 has 15 residues.